Only one count was recorded for the clone carrying this TCR beta chain. Antigen: not known. This sample stems from a study of blood T cells in healthy people across ages. The study's findings and limits: Estimates based on one million T cells were treated as lower bounds.

Using a J-beta primer mix together with a sample-barcoded 5' primer, a second PCR was run for roughly 7 to 12 cycles. TCRdb re-called the 5' RACE reads with MiXCR, one entry per CDR3 protein. The table includes over 450,000 distinct CDR3 sequences, 20% to 30% detected once. V was pared by 2 bases and J by 2 bases, with 15 bases between. The CDR3 loop spans 16 amino acids. Germline V gene lookup returns CDR1 SGHTA and CDR2 FQGNSA. This sample was also put to use in a study of T cells of mothers and their children. That publication notes: Slightly higher but non-significant overlap marked related mother-child pairs versus unrelated pairs.

Sequencing was carried out using blood. This chain joins TRBV7-2 and TRBJ1-1; no definite D call. This receptor was identified in a boy aged 5-17 years in good health. The chain's CDR3 is CASSLSRHRGNTEAFF. In nucleotides, the CDR3 is TGTGCCAGCAGCTTATCCAGACATAGAGGTAACACTGAAGCTTTCTTT.